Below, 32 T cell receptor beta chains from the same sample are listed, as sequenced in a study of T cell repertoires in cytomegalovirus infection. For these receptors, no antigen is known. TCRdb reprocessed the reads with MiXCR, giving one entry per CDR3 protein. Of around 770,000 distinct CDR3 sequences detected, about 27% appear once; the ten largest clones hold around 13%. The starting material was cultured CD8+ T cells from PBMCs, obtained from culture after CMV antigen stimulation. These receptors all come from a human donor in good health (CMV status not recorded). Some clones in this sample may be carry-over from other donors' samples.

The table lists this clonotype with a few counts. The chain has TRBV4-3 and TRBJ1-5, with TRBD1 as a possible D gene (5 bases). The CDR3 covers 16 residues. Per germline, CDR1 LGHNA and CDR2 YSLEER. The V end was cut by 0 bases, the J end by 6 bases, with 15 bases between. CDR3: CASSQEVGGVRQPQHF. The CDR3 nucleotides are TGCGCCAGCAGCCAAGAAGTGGGAGGGGTTCGTCAGCCCCAGCATTTT.

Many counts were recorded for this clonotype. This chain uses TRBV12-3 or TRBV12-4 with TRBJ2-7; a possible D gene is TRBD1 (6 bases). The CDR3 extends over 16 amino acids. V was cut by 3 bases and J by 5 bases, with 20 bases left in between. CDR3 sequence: CASSFQTGLAADEQYF. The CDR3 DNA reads TGTGCCAGCAGTTTCCAAACAGGGCTAGCTGCAGACGAGCAGTACTTC.

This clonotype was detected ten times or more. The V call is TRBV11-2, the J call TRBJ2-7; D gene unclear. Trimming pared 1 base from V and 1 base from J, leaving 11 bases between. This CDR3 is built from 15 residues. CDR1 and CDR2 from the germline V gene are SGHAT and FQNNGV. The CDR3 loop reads CASSLAEDGSYEQYF. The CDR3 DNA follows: TGTGCCAGCAGCTTAGCCGAAGACGGATCCTACGAGCAGTACTTC.

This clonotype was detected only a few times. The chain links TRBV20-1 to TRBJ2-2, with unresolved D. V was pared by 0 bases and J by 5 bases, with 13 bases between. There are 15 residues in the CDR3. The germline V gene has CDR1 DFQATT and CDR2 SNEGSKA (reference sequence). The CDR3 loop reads CSARELDLLTGELFF. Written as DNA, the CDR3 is TGCAGTGCTAGAGAACTTGACTTGCTTACCGGGGAGCTGTTTTTT.

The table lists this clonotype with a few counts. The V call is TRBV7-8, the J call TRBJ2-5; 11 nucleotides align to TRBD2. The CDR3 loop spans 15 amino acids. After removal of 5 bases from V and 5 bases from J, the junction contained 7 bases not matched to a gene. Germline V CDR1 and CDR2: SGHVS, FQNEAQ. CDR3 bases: TGTGCCAGCAGCGTACTAGCGGGGGTTGGTGAGACCCAGTACTTC. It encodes CASSVLAGVGETQYF.

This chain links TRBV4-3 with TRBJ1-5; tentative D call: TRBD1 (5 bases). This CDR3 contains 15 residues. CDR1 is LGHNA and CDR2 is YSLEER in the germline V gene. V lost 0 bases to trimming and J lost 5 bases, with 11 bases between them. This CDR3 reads CASSQDATAYQPQHF. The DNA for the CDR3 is TGCGCCAGCAGCCAAGATGCGACAGCCTATCAGCCCCAGCATTTT.

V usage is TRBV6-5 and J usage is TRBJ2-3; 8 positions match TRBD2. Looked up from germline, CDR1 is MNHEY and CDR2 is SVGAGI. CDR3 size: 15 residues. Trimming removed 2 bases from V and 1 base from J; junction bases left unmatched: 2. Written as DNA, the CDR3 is TGTGCCAGCAGTTACCGCGGGGGGCGCACAGATACGCAGTATTTT. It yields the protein CASSYRGGRTDTQYF.

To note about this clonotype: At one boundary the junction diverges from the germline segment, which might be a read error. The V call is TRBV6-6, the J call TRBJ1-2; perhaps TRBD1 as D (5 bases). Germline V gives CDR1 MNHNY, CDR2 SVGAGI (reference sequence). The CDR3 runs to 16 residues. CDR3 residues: CTSSYKGQGPGGGYTF. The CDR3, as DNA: TGTACCAGCAGTTACAAGGGTCAGGGCCCGGGCGGGGGCTACACCTTC.

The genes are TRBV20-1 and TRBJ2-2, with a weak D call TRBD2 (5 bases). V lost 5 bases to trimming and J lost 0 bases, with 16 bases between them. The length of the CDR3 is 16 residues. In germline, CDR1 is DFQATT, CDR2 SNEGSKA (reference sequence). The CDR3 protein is CSAPYWSGANTGELFF. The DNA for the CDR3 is TGCAGTGCTCCCTACTGGAGCGGCGCGAACACCGGGGAGCTGTTTTTT.

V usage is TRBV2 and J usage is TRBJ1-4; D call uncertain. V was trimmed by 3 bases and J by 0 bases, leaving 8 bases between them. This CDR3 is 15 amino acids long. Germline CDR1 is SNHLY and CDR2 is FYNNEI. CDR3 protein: CASSDLETTNEKLFF. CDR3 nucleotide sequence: TGTGCCAGCAGTGATCTTGAAACAACTAATGAAAAACTGTTTTTT. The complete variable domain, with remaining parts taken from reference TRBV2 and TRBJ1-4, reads EPEVTQTPSHQVTQMGQEVILRCVPISNHLYFYWYRQILGQKVEFLVSFYNNEISEKSEIFDDQFSVERPDGSNFTLKIRSTKLEDSAMYFCASSDLETTNEKLFFGSGTQLSVL.

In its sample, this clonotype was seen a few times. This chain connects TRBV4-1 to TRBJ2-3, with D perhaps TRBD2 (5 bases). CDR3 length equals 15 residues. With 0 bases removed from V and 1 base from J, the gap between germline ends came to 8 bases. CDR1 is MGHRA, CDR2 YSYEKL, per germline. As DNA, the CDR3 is TGCGCCAGCAGCCAAGATGTGAGGGGCACAGATACGCAGTATTTT. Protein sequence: CASSQDVRGTDTQYF.

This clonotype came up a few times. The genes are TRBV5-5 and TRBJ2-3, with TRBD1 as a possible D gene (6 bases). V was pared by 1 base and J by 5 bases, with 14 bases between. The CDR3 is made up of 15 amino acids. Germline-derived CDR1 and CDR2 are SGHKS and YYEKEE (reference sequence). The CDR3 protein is CASSLHYRVVDTQYF. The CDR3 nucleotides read TGTGCCAGCAGCTTGCACTACAGGGTGGTAGATACGCAGTATTTT.

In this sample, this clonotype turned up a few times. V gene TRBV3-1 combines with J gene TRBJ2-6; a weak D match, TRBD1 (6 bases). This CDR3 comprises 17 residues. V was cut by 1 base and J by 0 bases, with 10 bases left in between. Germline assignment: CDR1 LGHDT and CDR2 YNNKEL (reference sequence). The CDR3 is CASSQAGEYSGANVLTF. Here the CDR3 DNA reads TGTGCCAGCAGCCAAGCAGGGGAGTACTCTGGGGCCAACGTCCTGACTTTC.

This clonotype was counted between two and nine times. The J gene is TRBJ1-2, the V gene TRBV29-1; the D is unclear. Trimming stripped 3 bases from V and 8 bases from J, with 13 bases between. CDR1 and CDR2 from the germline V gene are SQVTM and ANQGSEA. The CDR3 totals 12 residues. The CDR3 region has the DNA TGCAGCGTTGATTGGGCGGTTCAAGGCTACACCTTC. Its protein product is CSVDWAVQGYTF.

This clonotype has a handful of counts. In DNA form, the CDR3 reads TGCGCCAGCAGCCAAGGCAAGGACTCCTACGAGCAGTACTTC. It is translated as CASSQGKDSYEQYF. V and J are TRBV4-1 and TRBJ2-7; the D is unclear. Per germline, CDR1 MGHRA and CDR2 YSYEKL. The CDR3 covers 14 residues. V gave up 1 base and J gave up 0 bases, with 7 bases separating them.

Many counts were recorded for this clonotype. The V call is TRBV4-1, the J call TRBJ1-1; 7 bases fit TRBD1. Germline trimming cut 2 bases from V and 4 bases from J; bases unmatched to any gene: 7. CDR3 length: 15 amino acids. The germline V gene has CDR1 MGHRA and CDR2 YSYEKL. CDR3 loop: CASSQHQGDGTEAFF. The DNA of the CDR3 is TGCGCCAGCAGCCAACATCAGGGGGATGGCACTGAAGCTTTCTTT.

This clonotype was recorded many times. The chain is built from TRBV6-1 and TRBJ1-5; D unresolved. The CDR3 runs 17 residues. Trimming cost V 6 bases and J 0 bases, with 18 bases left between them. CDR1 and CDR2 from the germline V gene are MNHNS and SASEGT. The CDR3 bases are TGTGCCAGCAGCCCTTACCGGGTACTGACTAGCAATCAGCCCCAGCATTTT. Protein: CASSPYRVLTSNQPQHF.

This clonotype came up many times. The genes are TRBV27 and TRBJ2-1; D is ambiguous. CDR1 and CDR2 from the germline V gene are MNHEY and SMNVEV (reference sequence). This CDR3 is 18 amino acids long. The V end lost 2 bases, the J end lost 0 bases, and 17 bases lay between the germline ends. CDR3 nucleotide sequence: TGTGCCAGCAGTTTAGAGCATGGTGGTCCCAGCTCCTACAATGAGCAGTTCTTC. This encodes CASSLEHGGPSSYNEQFF.

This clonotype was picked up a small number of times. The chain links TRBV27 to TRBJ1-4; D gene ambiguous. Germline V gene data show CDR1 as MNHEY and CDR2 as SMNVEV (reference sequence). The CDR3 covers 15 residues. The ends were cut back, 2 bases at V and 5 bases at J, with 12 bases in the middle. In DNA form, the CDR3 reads TGTGCCAGCAGTTTACAAGGCCGGTGGAATGAAAAACTGTTTTTT. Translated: CASSLQGRWNEKLFF.

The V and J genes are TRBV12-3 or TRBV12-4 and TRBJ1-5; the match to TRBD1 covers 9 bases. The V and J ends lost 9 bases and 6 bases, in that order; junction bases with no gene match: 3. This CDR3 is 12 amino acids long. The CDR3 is CARDRGSQPQHF. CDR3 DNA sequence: TGTGCCAGGGACAGGGGATCTCAGCCCCAGCATTTT.

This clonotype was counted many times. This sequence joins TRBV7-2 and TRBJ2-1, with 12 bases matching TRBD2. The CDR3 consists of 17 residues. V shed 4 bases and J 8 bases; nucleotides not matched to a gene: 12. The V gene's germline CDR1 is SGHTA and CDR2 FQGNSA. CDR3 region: CASSSPRPSGGAHEQFF. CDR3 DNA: TGTGCCAGCAGCTCGCCGCGACCTAGCGGGGGGGCACATGAGCAGTTCTTC. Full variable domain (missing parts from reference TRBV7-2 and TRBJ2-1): GAGVSQSPSNKVTEKGKDVELRCDPISGHTALYWYRQSLGQGLEFLIYFQGNSAPDKSGLPSDRFSAERTGGSVSTLTIQRTQQEDSAVYLCASSSPRPSGGAHEQFFGPGTRLTVL.

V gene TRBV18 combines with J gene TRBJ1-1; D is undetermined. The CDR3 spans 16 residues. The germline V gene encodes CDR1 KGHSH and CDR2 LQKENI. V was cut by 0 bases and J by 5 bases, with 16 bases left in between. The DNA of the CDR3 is TGTGCCAGCTCACCACCGGTAGGGCCGATAAGGACTGAAGCTTTCTTT. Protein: CASSPPVGPIRTEAFF.

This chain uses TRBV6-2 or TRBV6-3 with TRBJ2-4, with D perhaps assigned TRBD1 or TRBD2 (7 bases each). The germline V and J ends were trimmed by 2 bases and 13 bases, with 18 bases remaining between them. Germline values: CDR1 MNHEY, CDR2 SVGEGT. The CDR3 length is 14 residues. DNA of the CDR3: TGTGCCAGCAGTTACCCGAGACAGGGAGGGACACAGTACTTC. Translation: CASSYPRQGGTQYF.

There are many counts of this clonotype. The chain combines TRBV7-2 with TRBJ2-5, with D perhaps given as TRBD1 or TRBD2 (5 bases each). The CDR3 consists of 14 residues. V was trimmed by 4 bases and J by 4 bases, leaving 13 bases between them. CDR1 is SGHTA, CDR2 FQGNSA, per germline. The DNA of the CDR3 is TGTGCCAGCAGCTCGGGGCCCTCCCGAGAGACCCAGTACTTC. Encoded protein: CASSSGPSRETQYF.

CDR3 in DNA: TGTGCCAGCAGTTCCTTTAAGGGGGCGGGGGGCCTCTACGAGCAGTACGTC. It codes for CASSSFKGAGGLYEQYV. This sequence joins TRBV28 and TRBJ2-7, with a possible D match to TRBD2 (8 bases). CDR3 length: 17 residues. V was pared by 4 bases and J by 3 bases, with 22 bases between. Germline V lookup: CDR1 MDHEN, CDR2 SYDVKM.

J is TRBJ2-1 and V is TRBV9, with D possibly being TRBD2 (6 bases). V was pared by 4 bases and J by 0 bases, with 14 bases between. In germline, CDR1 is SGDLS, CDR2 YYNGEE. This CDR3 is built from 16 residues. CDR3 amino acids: CASSIDLAPSYNEQFF. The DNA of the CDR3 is TGTGCCAGCAGCATAGACCTAGCGCCCTCCTACAATGAGCAGTTCTTC. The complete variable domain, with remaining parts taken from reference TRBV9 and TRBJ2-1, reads DSGVTQTPKHLITATGQRVTLRCSPRSGDLSVYWYQQSLDQGLQFLIQYYNGEERAKGNILERFSAQQFPDLHSELNLSSLELGDSALYFCASSIDLAPSYNEQFFGPGTRLTVL.

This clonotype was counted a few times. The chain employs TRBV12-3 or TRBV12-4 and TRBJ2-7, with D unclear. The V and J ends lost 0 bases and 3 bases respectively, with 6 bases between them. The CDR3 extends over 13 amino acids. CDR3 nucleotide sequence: TGTGCCAGCAGTTTAGCGGATTACTACGAGCAGTACTTC. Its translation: CASSLADYYEQYF.

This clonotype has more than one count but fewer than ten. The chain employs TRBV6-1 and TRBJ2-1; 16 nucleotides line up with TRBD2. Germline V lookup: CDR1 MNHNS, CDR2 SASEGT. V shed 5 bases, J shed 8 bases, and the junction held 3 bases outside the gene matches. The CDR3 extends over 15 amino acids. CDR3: CASSQGLAGGDEQFF. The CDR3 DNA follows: TGTGCCAGCAGTCAGGGACTAGCGGGGGGGGATGAGCAGTTCTTC.

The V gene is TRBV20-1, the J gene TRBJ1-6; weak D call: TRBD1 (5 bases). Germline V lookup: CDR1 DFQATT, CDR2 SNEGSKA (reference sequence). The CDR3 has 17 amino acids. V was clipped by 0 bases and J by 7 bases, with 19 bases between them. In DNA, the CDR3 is TGCAGTGCTAGAGATTCACCAGGGTCCCTACTGAATTCACCCCTCCACTTT. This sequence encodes CSARDSPGSLLNSPLHF.

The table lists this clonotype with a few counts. CDR3 sequence: CASSNTGTGLFF. The DNA for the CDR3 is TGTGCCAGCAGTAATACAGGAACAGGACTGTTTTTT. The rearrangement links TRBV27 to TRBJ1-4; tentatively, D is TRBD1 (5 bases). V dropped 5 bases and J dropped 13 bases, with 14 bases sitting between them. CDR3 length: 12 amino acids. From germline, CDR1 is MNHEY and CDR2 SMNVEV (reference sequence).

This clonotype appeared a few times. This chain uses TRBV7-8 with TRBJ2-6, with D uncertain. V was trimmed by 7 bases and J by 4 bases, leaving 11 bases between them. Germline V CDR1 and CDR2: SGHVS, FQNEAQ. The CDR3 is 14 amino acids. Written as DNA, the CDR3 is TGTGCCAGCACCCAGCCCCCGGGGGCCAACGTCCTGACTTTC. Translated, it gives CASTQPPGANVLTF.

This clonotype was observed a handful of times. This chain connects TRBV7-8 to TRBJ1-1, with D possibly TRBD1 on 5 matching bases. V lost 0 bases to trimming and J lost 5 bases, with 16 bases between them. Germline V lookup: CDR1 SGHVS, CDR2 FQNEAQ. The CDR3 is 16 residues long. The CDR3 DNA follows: TGTGCCAGCAGCTTAGCGGCAGGGACTTGGCGAACTGAAGCTTTCTTT. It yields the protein CASSLAAGTWRTEAFF.